The TCR beta chain described here comes from a study of cytomegalovirus exposure and HLA in healthy donors. Overall study context: The roughly 120 validation repertoires matched the roughly 630 first-cohort repertoires in platform, a later analysis reported.

Using immunoSEQ multiplex PCR, the repertoire was profiled, and TCRdb retains in-frame clones only, with some absent. The repertoire holds roughly 130,000 clones, with 88% as singletons. With V trimmed by 4 bases and J by 6 bases, 13 bases remained unmatched. Germline CDR1 SGHRS, CDR2 YFSETQ. The CDR3 is 15 residues long. The rearrangement links TRBV5-1 to TRBJ2-7; TRBD2 matches 7 bases. The source of this sequence is a man under 40 in good health and CMV-seronegative. The sequencing sample was made of PBMCs. CDR3 nucleotide sequence: TGCGCCAGCAGCCGTTACCAAGCGGGGTCGGTCGAGCAGTACTTC. Translation gives CASSRYQAGSVEQYF.